Listed here are 9 T cell receptor beta chains from one sample, sequenced in a study of T cells after yellow fever vaccination. TCRdb re-derived calls from the 5' RACE reads in MiXCR, one entry per CDR3 protein. Of fewer than 450,000 distinct CDR3 sequences detected, around 10% appear once; the ten largest clones hold about 17%. The sample consisted of PBMCs, taken on the day of the first yellow fever vaccination. These receptors came from a man aged 18 to 30 who received the YFV17D yellow fever vaccine.

The genes are TRBV25-1 and TRBJ2-5, with 8 bases aligning to TRBD2. V gave up 0 bases and J gave up 4 bases; unmatched junction bases: 4. Germline V gene lookup returns CDR1 MGHDK and CDR2 SYGVNS. The CDR3 sequence is 15 residues long. The CDR3 reads CASSEYGGAAETQYF. DNA for the CDR3: TGTGCCAGCAGTGAATACGGGGGGGCCGCAGAGACCCAGTACTTC.

This clonotype has just a few counts. The genes are TRBV14 and TRBJ1-2; D is uncertain. Deletions cut 1 base from V and 1 base from J, with 4 bases between. The length of the CDR3 is 13 residues. Germline V lookup: CDR1 SGHDN, CDR2 FVKESK. CDR3 DNA sequence: TGTGCCAGCAGCCAAGGTCTTAACTATGGCTACACCTTC. This translates into CASSQGLNYGYTF.

This clonotype was found a few times. The chain recombines TRBV6-1 with TRBJ1-2; 7 bases line up with TRBD1. The CDR3 totals 13 residues. Trimming removed 7 bases from V and 4 bases from J; junction bases left unmatched: 6. CDR1 and CDR2 (germline): MNHNS, SASEGT. The CDR3 nucleotides read TGTGCCAGCACCAGGGGGGGCCTCTATGGCTACACCTTC. The encoded protein is CASTRGGLYGYTF.

The chain uses TRBV5-1 and TRBJ1-1; no clear D gene. Trimming stripped 4 bases from V and 5 bases from J, with 9 bases between. CDR3 length: 12 amino acids. Germline-derived CDR1 and CDR2 are SGHRS and YFSETQ. CDR3 sequence: CASSPKGTEAFF. CDR3 coding DNA: TGCGCCAGCAGCCCGAAGGGAACTGAAGCTTTCTTT.

In this sample, this clonotype turned up a few times. The chain recombines TRBV6-5 with TRBJ1-1, with no clear D. V was clipped by 0 bases and J by 7 bases, with 15 bases between them. CDR1 and CDR2 (germline): MNHEY, SVGAGI. This CDR3 has 15 amino acids. This CDR3 reads CASSYSVVLPGEAFF. The CDR3 DNA follows: TGTGCCAGCAGTTACTCGGTGGTGCTTCCGGGTGAAGCTTTCTTT.

This clonotype has ten or more counts. The rearrangement uses TRBV29-1 and TRBJ1-2; D is perhaps TRBD1 (5 bases). Germline V CDR1 and CDR2: SQVTM, ANQGSEA. V was pared by 2 bases and J by 8 bases, with 18 bases between. This CDR3 has 14 residues. CDR3 protein: CSVELWGPYPGYTF. CDR3 nucleotide sequence: TGCAGCGTTGAACTCTGGGGACCTTATCCGGGCTACACCTTC.

The sample holds a few counts of this clonotype. Here the CDR3 reads CATSRDSRDNQPQHF. In DNA form, the CDR3 reads TGTGCCACCAGCAGAGATTCCAGGGACAATCAGCCCCAGCATTTT. The gene calls are TRBV15 and TRBJ1-5; D perhaps matches TRBD1 (5 bases). In germline, CDR1 is LNHNV, CDR2 YYDKDF (reference sequence). Trimming removed 0 bases at V and 3 bases at J, with 9 bases between. The CDR3 consists of 15 residues.

V is TRBV14 and J is TRBJ2-2; D gene ambiguous. Per germline, CDR1 SGHDN and CDR2 FVKESK. V dropped 6 bases and J dropped 4 bases, with 9 bases sitting between them. The CDR3 extends over 13 amino acids. CDR3 in amino acids: CASSRISTGELFF. CDR3 nucleotide sequence: TGTGCCAGCAGTAGAATTTCCACCGGGGAGCTGTTTTTT.

This clonotype was seen only a few times. The chain employs TRBV6-5 and TRBJ1-2; D gene uncertain. The CDR3 runs to 15 residues. Trimming shortened V by 0 bases and J by 7 bases, and 15 bases separated the two germline ends. Germline CDR1 MNHEY, CDR2 SVGAGI. CDR3 protein: CASSYSKGPLGGYTF. The CDR3 nucleotides are TGTGCCAGCAGTTACTCGAAAGGCCCCCTGGGTGGCTACACCTTC.